Listed below are T cell receptor beta chains from one sample, sequenced in a study of blood T cell repertoires in COVID-19. Clones were sequenced by immunoSEQ multiplex PCR, and TCRdb holds only the in-frame ones, with some missing. The table includes about 350,000 clones, approximately 90% detected once. Sequencing input: peripheral blood. Receptors originate from a woman between 18 and 29 years old who had recovered from COVID-19. CDR3s include the opening cysteine and the closing phenylalanine or tryptophan. A D gene is named only where the DNA matches it firmly. The size entry is marked missing in some rows and otherwise reads once, few, many or a size class.

D gene: -
clone size: -
V gene: TRBV4-1
J gene: TRBJ2-1
CDR3 protein: CASSLGLRVEQFF
CDR3 DNA: TGCGCCAGCAGCCTAGGTTTACGGGTTGAGCAGTTCTTC

D gene: TRBD1
clone size: -
V gene: TRBV4-3
J gene: TRBJ1-1
CDR3 protein: CASSHGTGAINTEAFF
CDR3 DNA: TGCGCCAGCAGCCACGGGACAGGGGCTATTAACACTGAAGCTTTCTTT

D gene: TRBD2
clone size: -
V gene: TRBV6-5
J gene: TRBJ2-1
CDR3 protein: CASSYSLRGANEQFF
CDR3 DNA: TGTGCCAGCAGTTACTCTTTGCGGGGGGCAAATGAGCAGTTCTTC

D gene: -
clone size: -
V gene: TRBV7-2
J gene: TRBJ1-2
CDR3 protein: CASSFVGAYGYTF
CDR3 DNA: TGTGCCAGCAGCTTTGTGGGCGCCTATGGCTACACCTTC

D gene: -
clone size: -
V gene: TRBV14
J gene: TRBJ2-3
CDR3 protein: CASSQRSTDTQYF
CDR3 DNA: TGTGCCAGCAGCCAGCGCAGCACAGATACGCAGTATTTT

D gene: -
clone size: -
V gene: TRBV19
J gene: TRBJ1-4
CDR3 protein: CASSINRAEEEKLFF
CDR3 DNA: TGTGCCAGTAGTATAAACAGGGCCGAAGAGGAAAAACTGTTTTTT

D gene: -
clone size: -
V gene: TRBV18
J gene: TRBJ1-1
CDR3 protein: CASSPMGLPNTEAFF
CDR3 DNA: TGTGCCAGCTCACCAATGGGACTTCCGAACACTGAAGCTTTCTTT

D gene: -
clone size: -
V gene: TRBV11-3
J gene: TRBJ1-6
CDR3 protein: CASSRPRPGNSPLHF
CDR3 DNA: TGTGCCAGCAGCCGCCCCCGGCCAGGAAATTCACCCCTCCACTTT

D gene: TRBD1
clone size: -
V gene: TRBV27
J gene: TRBJ2-2
CDR3 protein: CASSFTTGAKELFF
CDR3 DNA: TGTGCCAGCAGTTTCACGACAGGGGCCAAGGAGCTGTTTTTT

D gene: -
clone size: -
V gene: TRBV19
J gene: TRBJ2-3
CDR3 protein: CASSITHPAGDTQYF
CDR3 DNA: TGTGCCAGTAGTATAACTCACCCTGCCGGAGATACGCAGTATTTT

D gene: TRBD1
clone size: once
V gene: TRBV4-3
J gene: TRBJ2-4
CDR3 protein: CASSQYLTGEAKNIQYF
CDR3 DNA: TGCGCCAGCAGCCAGTACCTAACAGGGGAAGCCAAAAACATTCAGTACTTC

D gene: -
clone size: -
V gene: TRBV28
J gene: TRBJ1-1
CDR3 protein: CASNGRPPVLAFF
CDR3 DNA: TGTGCCAGCAACGGCAGGCCCCCCGTGCTGGCTTTCTTT

D gene: -
clone size: -
V gene: TRBV9
J gene: TRBJ2-1
CDR3 protein: CASSVNAVNEQFF
CDR3 DNA: TGTGCCAGCAGCGTAAATGCGGTCAATGAGCAGTTCTTC

D gene: TRBD2
clone size: -
V gene: TRBV6-1
J gene: TRBJ2-3
CDR3 protein: CASSESSSGTGTQYF
CDR3 DNA: TGTGCCAGCAGTGAATCTTCCAGCGGGACTGGTACGCAGTATTTT

D gene: -
clone size: few
V gene: TRBV12-3/TRBV12-4
J gene: TRBJ1-4
CDR3 protein: CASRSRGEEKLFF
CDR3 DNA: TGTGCCAGCAGGTCCAGGGGAGAAGAAAAACTGTTTTTT

D gene: TRBD1
clone size: -
V gene: TRBV5-4
J gene: TRBJ1-2
CDR3 protein: CASNRGSQDGYTF
CDR3 DNA: TGTGCCAGCAACAGGGGGTCCCAAGATGGCTACACCTTC

D gene: -
clone size: -
V gene: TRBV5-1
J gene: TRBJ2-3
CDR3 protein: CASRRGSAGLLTDTQYF
CDR3 DNA: TGCGCCAGCCGGAGGGGGTCCGCGGGACTACTCACAGATACGCAGTATTTT

D gene: TRBD2
clone size: -
V gene: TRBV7-8
J gene: TRBJ2-5
CDR3 protein: CASSLSGRQETQYF
CDR3 DNA: TGTGCCAGCAGCCTTAGCGGGAGGCAAGAGACCCAGTACTTC

D gene: -
clone size: once
V gene: TRBV4-3
J gene: TRBJ2-2
CDR3 protein: CASSQEPYGGELFF
CDR3 DNA: TGCGCCAGCAGCCAAGAGCCTTACGGCGGGGAGCTGTTTTTT

D gene: -
clone size: -
V gene: TRBV7-2
J gene: TRBJ2-3
CDR3 protein: CASRTGGADTQYF
CDR3 DNA: TGTGCCAGCAGGACCGGGGGTGCAGATACGCAGTATTTT

D gene: -
clone size: -
V gene: TRBV2
J gene: TRBJ1-2
CDR3 protein: CASSEEGLREQGGYTF
CDR3 DNA: TGTGCCAGCAGTGAAGAGGGTTTAAGAGAGCAGGGGGGCTACACCTTC

D gene: -
clone size: -
V gene: TRBV11-3
J gene: TRBJ2-1
CDR3 protein: CASSFPGGVGYNEQFF
CDR3 DNA: TGTGCCAGCAGCTTTCCCGGCGGGGTTGGCTACAATGAGCAGTTCTTC

D gene: TRBD1
clone size: -
V gene: TRBV5-1
J gene: TRBJ1-2
CDR3 protein: CASSRLSTGGGGYTF
CDR3 DNA: TGCGCCAGCAGCCGGTTGTCCACAGGGGGTGGAGGCTACACCTTC

D gene: -
clone size: once
V gene: TRBV10-2
J gene: TRBJ1-5
CDR3 protein: CASSSRGRAQPQHF
CDR3 DNA: TGCGCCAGCAGTAGCAGGGGTCGGGCACAGCCCCAGCATTTT

D gene: -
clone size: -
V gene: TRBV7-2
J gene: TRBJ1-1
CDR3 protein: CASSLGERGTEAFF
CDR3 DNA: TGTGCCAGCAGCTTAGGGGAGCGAGGGACTGAAGCTTTCTTT

D gene: -
clone size: -
V gene: TRBV15
J gene: TRBJ1-1
CDR3 protein: CATSRDLTNTEAFF
CDR3 DNA: TGTGCCACCAGCAGAGATCTCACAAACACTGAAGCTTTCTTT

D gene: -
clone size: few
V gene: TRBV7-9
J gene: TRBJ1-1
CDR3 protein: CASSFLLGIGTEAFF
CDR3 DNA: TGTGCCAGCAGCTTTCTTCTGGGCATCGGTACTGAAGCTTTCTTT

D gene: TRBD1
clone size: -
V gene: TRBV4-3
J gene: TRBJ2-3
CDR3 protein: CASSRHHRGDTQYF
CDR3 DNA: TGCGCCAGCAGCCGCCATCACAGGGGAGATACGCAGTATTTT

D gene: -
clone size: -
V gene: TRBV7-8
J gene: TRBJ2-3
CDR3 protein: CASSLVLTGTDTQYF
CDR3 DNA: TGTGCCAGCAGCTTAGTATTAACTGGCACAGATACGCAGTATTTT

D gene: TRBD1
clone size: -
V gene: TRBV9
J gene: TRBJ1-1
CDR3 protein: CASNPGQANTEAFF
CDR3 DNA: TGTGCCAGCAACCCGGGACAGGCCAACACTGAAGCTTTCTTT

D gene: -
clone size: -
V gene: TRBV4-1
J gene: TRBJ2-3
CDR3 protein: CASSQDTGFTDTQYF
CDR3 DNA: TGCGCCAGCAGCCAAGATACAGGGTTCACAGATACGCAGTATTTT

D gene: TRBD1
clone size: -
V gene: TRBV5-1
J gene: TRBJ2-3
CDR3 protein: CASSSDRGRTTDTQYF
CDR3 DNA: TGCGCCAGCAGCTCGGACAGGGGGCGAACCACAGATACGCAGTATTTT

D gene: -
clone size: -
V gene: TRBV6-5
J gene: TRBJ2-1
CDR3 protein: CASSRGTFNEQFF
CDR3 DNA: TGTGCCAGCAGCAGAGGGACTTTCAATGAGCAGTTCTTC

D gene: -
clone size: few
V gene: TRBV6-5
J gene: TRBJ2-2
CDR3 protein: CASNPRGIRELFF
CDR3 DNA: TGTGCCAGCAACCCGAGGGGGATACGGGAGCTGTTTTTT

D gene: TRBD1
clone size: -
V gene: TRBV20-1
J gene: TRBJ1-5
CDR3 protein: CSASAGGGGQPQHF
CDR3 DNA: TGCAGTGCTAGTGCAGGGGGCGGGGGTCAGCCCCAGCATTTT

D gene: TRBD2
clone size: -
V gene: TRBV7-2
J gene: TRBJ2-5
CDR3 protein: CASSSSGENWGTQYF
CDR3 DNA: TGTGCCAGCAGTTCTAGCGGGGAAAACTGGGGGACCCAGTACTTC

D gene: TRBD2
clone size: -
V gene: TRBV2
J gene: TRBJ2-1
CDR3 protein: CASTGTRANNEQFF
CDR3 DNA: TGTGCCAGCACTGGGACTAGGGCCAACAATGAGCAGTTCTTC

D gene: -
clone size: once
V gene: TRBV5-1
J gene: TRBJ2-5
CDR3 protein: CASSSQGGWTQETQYF
CDR3 DNA: TGCGCCAGCAGCTCGCAGGGGGGATGGACCCAAGAGACCCAGTACTTC

D gene: -
clone size: -
V gene: TRBV24-1
J gene: TRBJ1-5
CDR3 protein: CATSVWERTDQPQHF
CDR3 DNA: TGTGCCACCAGTGTATGGGAGCGTACTGATCAGCCCCAGCATTTT

D gene: TRBD1
clone size: -
V gene: TRBV14
J gene: TRBJ1-3
CDR3 protein: CASSPRQGDTIYF
CDR3 DNA: TGTGCCAGCAGCCCCCGACAGGGAGACACCATATATTTT

D gene: -
clone size: -
V gene: TRBV6-6
J gene: TRBJ2-5
CDR3 protein: CASSYGGQETQYF
CDR3 DNA: TGTGCCAGCAGTTACGGCGGACAAGAGACCCAGTACTTC

D gene: -
clone size: -
V gene: TRBV29-1
J gene: TRBJ1-2
CDR3 protein: CSVLVGGDYGYTF
CDR3 DNA: TGCAGCGTTCTTGTCGGGGGAGATTATGGCTACACCTTC

D gene: -
clone size: -
V gene: TRBV19
J gene: TRBJ1-5
CDR3 protein: CASRDHRVTQPQHF
CDR3 DNA: TGTGCCAGTAGGGATCACAGGGTAACTCAGCCCCAGCATTTT

D gene: TRBD1
clone size: -
V gene: TRBV19
J gene: TRBJ2-1
CDR3 protein: CASSMGQGSNEQFF
CDR3 DNA: TGTGCCAGTAGTATGGGACAGGGGTCCAATGAGCAGTTCTTC

D gene: -
clone size: few
V gene: TRBV5-4
J gene: TRBJ1-4
CDR3 protein: CADSGKLFF
CDR3 DNA: TGTGCTGACTCGGGGAAACTGTTTTTT

D gene: -
clone size: -
V gene: TRBV9
J gene: TRBJ2-1
CDR3 protein: CASGPGISSYNEQFF
CDR3 DNA: TGTGCCAGCGGGCCCGGGATAAGCTCCTACAATGAGCAGTTCTTC

D gene: TRBD2
clone size: -
V gene: TRBV6-5
J gene: TRBJ2-3
CDR3 protein: CATDSGSGTDTQYF
CDR3 DNA: TGTGCCACCGATAGCGGGAGCGGCACAGATACGCAGTATTTT

D gene: -
clone size: -
V gene: TRBV19
J gene: TRBJ1-2
CDR3 protein: CASSSRPGGDYGYTF
CDR3 DNA: TGTGCCAGTAGTTCACGCCCGGGGGGCGACTATGGCTACACCTTC

D gene: -
clone size: -
V gene: TRBV25-1
J gene: TRBJ2-5
CDR3 protein: CASSLGSTVETQYF
CDR3 DNA: TGTGCCAGCAGTTTGGGCAGCACGGTAGAGACCCAGTACTTC

D gene: TRBD1
clone size: -
V gene: TRBV18
J gene: TRBJ1-1
CDR3 protein: CASSRTGYDTEAFF
CDR3 DNA: TGTGCCAGCTCTCGGACAGGGTACGACACTGAAGCTTTCTTT